The 18 T cell receptor beta chains below come from one sample, sequenced in a study of blood T cell repertoires in COVID-19. TCRdb's table, derived via immunoSEQ multiplex PCR, lists solely in-frame clones and lacks some. Among 100,000 to 150,000 clones listed, roughly 86% were seen once. Sequenced sample: peripheral blood. These receptor sequences come from a woman between 65 and 79 years old with COVID-19, enrolled during active disease.

This clone is a singleton in its sample. The rearrangement links TRBV9 to TRBJ1-3; TRBD1 matches 7 bases. Germline V lookup: CDR1 SGDLS, CDR2 YYNGEE. The CDR3 length is 14 residues. J gave up 4 bases and V 5 bases, and 6 bases lay outside the gene matches. In nucleotides, the CDR3 is TGTGCCAGCAGTGTGACAGGGACGGGAAACACCATATATTTT. This gives the protein CASSVTGTGNTIYF.

This clone was observed a single time. The DNA for the CDR3 is TGTGCCATCAACCGTCGGAGCGGGGGTTCCTCCTACAATGAGCAGTTCTTC. This codes for CAINRRSGGSSYNEQFF. V and J are TRBV10-3 and TRBJ2-1, with 8 bases fitting TRBD2. Trimming removed 7 bases from V and 0 bases from J; junction bases left unmatched: 11. This CDR3 is 17 amino acids long. CDR1 and CDR2 (germline): ENHRY, SYGVKD.

This chain's CDR3 is CASSPVSTTWAAPTETQYF. CDR3 DNA sequence: TGTGCCAGCAGCCCTGTGTCCACAACATGGGCAGCCCCGACGGAGACCCAGTACTTC. This rearrangement joins TRBV7-8 to TRBJ2-5; D remains unclear. Germline assignment: CDR1 SGHVS and CDR2 FQNEAQ. This CDR3 comprises 19 residues. V shed 5 bases and J shed 5 bases, with 30 bases lying between them.

V usage is TRBV7-2 and J usage is TRBJ2-1, with D unresolved. V lost 5 bases and J 6 bases, leaving 8 bases between the germline ends. Germline lookup yields CDR1 SGHTA and CDR2 FQGNSA. The length of the CDR3 is 12 residues. The CDR3 is CASSPRINEQFF. Here the CDR3 DNA reads TGTGCCAGCAGCCCGCGCATCAATGAGCAGTTCTTC. Filled out from reference TRBV7-2 and TRBJ2-1, the complete variable domain reads GAGVSQSPSNKVTEKGKDVELRCDPISGHTALYWYRQSLGQGLEFLIYFQGNSAPDKSGLPSDRFSAERTGGSVSTLTIQRTQQEDSAVYLCASSPRINEQFFGPGTRLTVL.

As DNA, the CDR3 is TGTGCCAGCAGCCAATGGGAGGGGCGCACCTACGAGCAGTACTTC. Residues: CASSQWEGRTYEQYF. The chain is built from TRBV3-1 (or the pseudogene TRBV3-2) and TRBJ2-7, with 7 bases aligning to TRBD2. V lost 2 bases and J lost 2; bases outside the gene matches: 6. This CDR3 has 15 amino acids. Germline values: CDR1 LGHDT, CDR2 YNNKEL (reference sequence).

This clone showed up just once. This chain links TRBV28 with TRBJ2-7; possibly TRBD2 for D (6 bases). V was clipped by 5 bases and J by 1 base, with 12 bases between them. CDR1 and CDR2 from the germline V gene are MDHEN and SYDVKM. This CDR3 is 14 amino acids long. The CDR3 nucleotides read TGTGCCAGCAGTAACAGCGGGCGTTCCTACGAGCAGTACTTC. Translated, it gives CASSNSGRSYEQYF.

The rearrangement uses TRBV4-1 and TRBJ2-1; D may be TRBD2 (6 bases). The germline gives CDR1 MGHRA, CDR2 YSYEKL. The germline V and J ends were trimmed by 5 bases and 7 bases, with 15 bases remaining between them. The CDR3 has 14 amino acids. CDR3 sequence: CASSLYTGDNEQFF. In nucleotides, the CDR3 is TGCGCCAGCAGCTTGTATACGGGAGATAATGAGCAGTTCTTC.

The rearrangement joins TRBV18 to TRBJ1-1; TRBD1 might be the D (5 bases). V shed 3 bases and J shed 1 base, with 15 bases lying between them. The CDR3 is 16 amino acids. CDR1 KGHSH and CDR2 LQKENI come from the germline V gene. The CDR3 bases are TGTGCCAGCTCACCCGAGGGAGGGGCAGGGAACACTGAAGCTTTCTTT. Translated, it gives CASSPEGGAGNTEAFF.

The rearrangement joins TRBV2 to TRBJ2-7; TRBD1 matches 8 bases. The CDR3 totals 14 residues. Germline values: CDR1 SNHLY, CDR2 FYNNEI. The ends lost 2 bases at V and 2 bases at J; junction bases unmatched: 2. The CDR3 spells CASSERTGTYEQYF. The CDR3 DNA is TGTGCCAGCAGTGAAAGGACAGGGACCTACGAGCAGTACTTC.

This chain connects TRBV7-3 to TRBJ2-3; TRBD2 matches at 13 bases. CDR1 SGHTA and CDR2 FQGTGA come from the germline V gene. This CDR3 is built from 14 residues. J was trimmed by 10 bases and V by 5 bases; bases with no gene match: 6. DNA of the CDR3: TGTGCCAGCAGCCTGGGGACTAGCGGGGAGTCGCAGTATTTT. Residues: CASSLGTSGESQYF.

V usage is TRBV20-1 and J usage is TRBJ2-3, with 16 bases aligning to TRBD2. Germline CDR1 DFQATT, CDR2 SNEGSKA (reference sequence). The CDR3 runs to 18 residues. The junction had 11 bases not matched to a gene; V was cut back by 3 bases and J by 5 bases. The CDR3 here is CSASGGTSGGARKDTQYF. The CDR3 DNA is TGCAGTGCTAGTGGAGGGACTAGCGGGGGGGCAAGGAAAGATACGCAGTATTTT.

The chain combines TRBV2 with TRBJ2-1; tentative D call: TRBD1 (7 bases). The CDR3 has 14 residues. With 2 bases removed from V and 8 bases from J, the gap between germline ends came to 13 bases. Germline lookup yields CDR1 SNHLY and CDR2 FYNNEI. The chain's CDR3 is CASSEQGGPDEQFF. CDR3 in DNA: TGTGCCAGCAGTGAACAGGGGGGCCCCGATGAGCAGTTCTTC.

The rearrangement joins TRBV27 to TRBJ2-1; 11 nucleotides agree with TRBD2. V gave up 8 bases and J gave up 4 bases; unmatched junction bases: 10. The germline CDR1 and CDR2 sequences are MNHEY and SMNVEV (reference sequence). This CDR3 is built from 16 residues. CDR3 region: CASYSSGGRKYNEQFF. CDR3 nucleotides: TGTGCCAGCTACTCTAGCGGGGGGCGAAAATACAATGAGCAGTTCTTC.

The V call is TRBV4-1, the J call TRBJ2-3; 7 bases are shared with TRBD2. The length of the CDR3 is 15 residues. Germline trimming cut 4 bases from V and 1 base from J; bases unmatched to any gene: 5. Per germline, CDR1 MGHRA and CDR2 YSYEKL. This CDR3 is CASSPYRGGTDTQYF. DNA for the CDR3: TGCGCCAGCAGCCCCTACCGGGGGGGCACAGATACGCAGTATTTT.

This chain's CDR3 is CASSHRFSGTEAFF. The CDR3, as DNA: TGTGCCAGCAGCCACAGGTTTAGCGGCACTGAAGCTTTCTTT. This chain connects TRBV6-5 to TRBJ1-1, with D perhaps TRBD1 (5 bases). Trimming shortened V by 6 bases and J by 4 bases, and 15 bases separated the two germline ends. Germline values: CDR1 MNHEY, CDR2 SVGAGI. The CDR3 length is 14 residues.

The chain links TRBV10-3 to TRBJ1-3, with a tentative D call TRBD1 (6 bases). Trimming took 6 bases from V and 1 from J, leaving 10 bases between them. Germline V lookup: CDR1 ENHRY, CDR2 SYGVKD. The CDR3 is 14 residues long. CDR3 residues: CAISLQGSGNTIYF. The CDR3 nucleotides are TGTGCCATCAGCCTACAGGGTTCTGGAAACACCATATATTTT.

The V call is TRBV18, the J call TRBJ2-5, with D possibly matching TRBD2 (7 bases). With 0 bases removed from V and 4 bases from J, the gap between germline ends came to 12 bases. CDR1 is KGHSH and CDR2 is LQKENI in the germline V gene. The CDR3 extends over 15 amino acids. CDR3 residues: CASSPPGGPGETQYF. The CDR3 region has the DNA TGTGCCAGCTCACCACCGGGGGGGCCCGGAGAGACCCAGTACTTC.

Of note for this clone: The same CDR3 arises from other DNA sequences in this sample as well. The V call is TRBV6-5, the J call TRBJ1-2; 8 bases are a match to TRBD1. Germline V lookup: CDR1 MNHEY, CDR2 SVGAGI. V lost 2 bases and J lost 5; bases outside the gene matches: 4. The CDR3 length is 14 residues. DNA of the CDR3: TGTGCCAGCAGTTACCGTGACAGGGGTTATGGCTACACCTTC. This translates into CASSYRDRGYGYTF.